Given below is one T cell receptor beta chain in context. At one end, the junction sequence differs from germline, possibly due to a read error. CDR1 and CDR2 (germline): MNHEY, SVGEGT. This CDR3 contains 13 residues. This sample stems from a study of Graves' ophthalmopathy and Graves' hyperthyroidism. Amplification of TCR beta CDR3 regions used RNA transcripts. Amplification began with first-round RT-PCR using HTBI primers, then second-round multiplex PCR was performed. TCRdb itself ran the multiplex PCR reads through MiXCR, one entry per CDR3 protein. The repertoire consists of approximately 380,000 distinct CDR3 sequences, with around a fifth occurring once and the leading ten covering 2.5% to 3%.

This clonotype was obtained from a young woman with stable Graves' hyperthyroidism. The V gene is TRBV6-2 or TRBV6-3, the J gene TRBJ1-2; D uncertain. Sequenced: peripheral blood. CDR3 nucleotide sequence: TGTGCCAGCAGCCCATCCCCACACACCGGAGACGCCTTC. It is translated as CASSPSPHTGDAF.